The text below deals with one T cell receptor (beta chain). Which antigen it targets is not known. V is pared back by 6 bases and J by 2 bases, with 10 bases lying between the germline termini. Reading the germline V gene gives CDR1 WSHSY and CDR2 SAAADI. Measured from the cysteine to the phenylalanine, the CDR3 is 13 residues long. The entry retains the CDR3 DNA only, 39 bases that are in frame from base 1. Libraries were made using the immunoSEQ multiplex PCR assay. For the multiplex PCR, a mixture combining 60 forward primers for TCR Vbeta segments and 13 reverse primers for TCR Jbeta segments was used. The CDR3 region of rearranged TCR beta genes was amplified from genomic DNA by a multiplex PCR assay. The Illumina HiSeq System was used to sequence the amplified TCR beta libraries as 87-base-pair reads. The authors processed their data as follows. Across the 670 or so repertoires, a later analysis counted some 81 million unique TCR beta chains, 8.5 million to 12 million of which were shared by at least two donors. A nearest-neighbor algorithm error-corrected the raw reads and collapsed the reads into unique sequences, merging closely related sequences to remove PCR and sequencing errors. V, D and J gene segments were assigned by aligning CDR3 sequences to IMGT reference sequences. For a sequence to be retained, at least a six-nucleotide match to both a V gene segment and a J gene segment was required. Rearrangements were called productive when the CDR3 lacked stop codons and stayed in frame with V and J; all others were non-productive. CDR3 was defined by IMGT convention, running from the second conserved V-encoded cysteine to the conserved J-encoded phenylalanine. The earlier analysis of approximately 590 of the donors excluded any sequence lacking an unambiguous match to a single V gene segment. In an earlier analysis of roughly 600 of the donors, a V segment was called functional when productive rearrangements were above 56.7%, and segregating when the standard deviation between donors exceeded 5%. A statistical classification framework was developed to diagnose cytomegalovirus status using the catalog of TCR beta chain sequences. In a later analysis, TCR nucleotide sequences were compared against IMGT/GENE-DB human TR gene sequences so that V and J genes could be assigned. A later analysis assigned CDR3 sequences and most-parsimonious VDJ recombination scenarios with the TCRdist pipeline. In a later analysis, each TCR beta chain was defined by its CDR3 amino acid sequence together with its V-gene family, and reads lacking a unique V-gene family were excluded. As a way to deal with suspected cross-contamination and a sequencing artifact, a later analysis dropped hundreds of nucleotide sequences that were highly shared and had low generation probability. A later analysis calculated a clonal expansion index for each public chain from normalized within-repertoire ranks of inferred template counts. In a later analysis, generation probabilities were computed using a VDJ recombination model fitted to out-of-frame rearrangements, and the results were checked against IGoR. Hypergeometric tests were used in a later analysis to score TCR-TCR, TCR-HLA and TCR-CMV co-occurrence, with a repertoire-size bias correction applied to the TCR pairs. False discovery rates were estimated in a later analysis by permuting HLA or CMV assignments 20 times. In a later analysis, co-occurring TCRs were grouped using DBSCAN, and TCRdist sequence similarity was added for clustering within HLA-allele-positive subsets. For co-occurrence clustering, repertoires with fewer than 30,000 or more than 120,000 public chains were excluded, along with four to six repertoires with anomalous nucleotide sharing. TCRdb mirrors the immuneACCESS table, restricted to in-frame sequences. Some clones are absent from its copies; in checked studies, under half trace to an unresolved V gene, and the reason for the others is unknown. The V and J calls and the clone size are those of that table, but D and trimming were determined from the DNA. The sample's table lists a count of around 210,000 clones. The biggest ten clones account for around 1.1% of the sample.

The data originate from a study of cytomegalovirus exposure and HLA in healthy donors (dated by TCRdb to about 2017). Looking at the study overall: According to an earlier analysis of several hundred of the donors, about 180 million T cells yielded 117 million unique TCR beta sequences and about 300 Gb of sequence data. To predict cytomegalovirus infection status, the study brought together high-throughput TCR immunosequencing, statistical association of individual TCRs with disease status, and machine learning. Typing coverage varied by locus: roughly 629-640 donors for A, B, C, DRB1 and DQB1; some 520 for DQA1; approximately 570 for DPA1; around 450 for DPB1. In the later analysis, no new phenotypic data were used to find candidate immune exposures; instead, reliance was placed on TCR beta sequences and their occurrence across donors. The study aimed to test whether cataloging public T cell receptors could reveal signatures of past pathogen exposure. A later analysis re-examined previously published TCR beta repertoires from more than 550 donors and added high-resolution HLA genotyping to investigate patterns of TCR occurrence. The study profiled the T cell repertoires of 500 to 800 subjects by immunosequencing and related them to cytomegalovirus serostatus. Besides the first cohort of more than 650 subjects, a separate validation cohort made up of 120 different subjects was used. Several DR-DQ haplotypes were treated as single units for association and clustering because of strong linkage in the cohort. An early release covering about 600 HLA-typed donors comprised about 290 gigabases of sequencing data and around 80 million unique TCR sequences. All discovery cohort repertoires had been generated using a single sequencing platform. An earlier analysis of 587 of the donors used high-throughput TCR beta sequencing to judge whether each TCR beta V gene segment behaved as functional or pseudogenic. Among over 350 genotyped donors of the cohort, an average of about 240,000 unique TCR beta nucleotide sequences were sequenced per donor, around 18% of them non-productive. A later genetic analysis took genome-wide SNP genotypes for about 55% of the 666 donors and used that subset as a discovery cohort. Of the roughly 400 genotyped donors, 80% to 90% were placed in the genetic ancestry cluster associated with self-reported Caucasian donors. HLA typing included class I and class II loci at four-digit resolution. Donor age, sex, ethnicity and CMV serostatus were collected together with the repertoire data. Study-level results and caveats: A later genetic analysis associated a missense DCLRE1C variant with V-gene and J-gene trimming of TCR beta chains, and an independent cohort replicated the association. The 87-base-pair reads could not distinguish some IMGT-functional V segments, including TRBV6-2 and TRBV6-3, so those segments were excluded. When HLA alleles, especially DR and DQ, strongly co-occurred, attributing TCR associations to individual alleles was difficult. The study listed 164 TCR beta chains as associated with cytomegalovirus. Most CMV-associated TCR beta chains appeared to be HLA-restricted in a later analysis, and the HLA associations seemed to be driven largely by CMV exposure. The authors suggested that the approach could potentially be extended to other disease states and immunological phenotypes. This cohort had only TCR beta chains sequenced, and the lack of alpha or paired-chain data limited which features could be detected. In a later genetic analysis, fewer N-insertions in productive TCRs were reported among donors in an Asian-associated ancestry cluster than the approximately 710-donor mean. In a later analysis, HLA-associated TCR beta chains were found to be more clonally expanded and to have lower generation probabilities than equally common non-associated chains. In a later analysis, about 16,000 TCR beta sequences were associated with specific HLA alleles at a false discovery rate of 0.05. Because counts were too low, roughly 16 rarely observed V segments, including chromosome 9 orphons, were excluded from the earlier analysis of 587 of the donors. Roughly uniform sequencing depth across donors was assumed in presence/absence analyses, although this assumption may not hold. In an earlier analysis of more than 500 of the donors, most TCR beta V segments appeared in productive rearrangements about 87% or about 30% of the time, broadly matching IMGT annotations. In a later analysis, several top co-occurrence clusters were reported to appear linked to parvovirus B19, influenza, CMV and Epstein-Barr virus. Because HLA typing was missing for some donors at each locus, association tests included only the typed subset. According to a later analysis, TCR association rates differed among HLA loci, with DRB1 alleles showing the most associated TCRs and HLA-C alleles showing the fewest. A group of highly shared sequence variants was considered likely to be a technical artifact of the sequencing pipeline. Immune exposure information for the cohort was limited to CMV serostatus. Correlated functional status among segregating V segments might be attributable to linkage disequilibrium, but an unknown experimental factor could not be ruled out. The classifier was reported to diagnose cytomegalovirus status with high specificity and sensitivity in both the original cohort and the validation cohort. A few of the identified cytomegalovirus-associated TCR beta chains were confirmed in vitro to be specific for cytomegalovirus antigens. Across donors, most TCR sequences were observed very rarely, whereas some public TCRs were present in many individuals. A further reported finding was that TCR beta sequences accurately predicted the HLA-A and HLA-B alleles for most subjects in the first cohort.

The cohort comprised 710 or so healthy bone marrow donors. All cohort members were sampled while nominally healthy, although unrecorded immune exposures were likely present. The donor tested CMV seropositive and was one of the 289 seropositive cohort members. A peripheral blood sample was provided by each donor, and peripheral blood mononuclear cells were used for TCR beta sequencing. The Qiagen DNeasy Blood Extraction Kit was used to extract genomic DNA from the blood cell samples. The sample was PBMCs. This sequence uses TRBV10-2 and TRBJ1-2; the D gene assignment is ambiguous. The source is a girl aged 2 to 10 in good health and CMV-seropositive. Read as DNA, the sequence is TGCGCCAGCAGCGTGAAACTGAACTATGGCTACACCTTC. Its product reads: CASSVKLNYGYTF.